This TCR beta chain was captured by sequencing in a study of cytomegalovirus exposure and HLA in healthy donors. Study-level points and caveats: Within an earlier analysis, most TCR beta V segments proved productive either about 90% or about 30% of the time. The availability of immune exposure information extended only to CMV serostatus. It was reported that the classifier diagnosed cytomegalovirus status with high specificity and sensitivity in both the original and validation cohorts.

The PCR employed 60 Vbeta primers together with 13 Jbeta primers. The protocol was immunoSEQ multiplex PCR, while the TCRdb copy is restricted to in-frame clones and leaves out a portion. The profile covers about 180,000 clones, with about 82% appearing a single time and around 1.5% taken by the ten largest. This clone showed up just once. The target antigen is unknown. The CDR3 is 11 residues long. The germline CDR1 and CDR2 sequences are SQVTM and ANQGSEA. The V and J ends lost 3 bases and 6 bases respectively, with 8 bases between them. The sequence was obtained from a man between 18 and 29 years old in good health and CMV-seronegative. The chain is built from TRBV29-1 and TRBJ1-1, with D possibly TRBD1 on 5 matching bases. The material sequenced was PBMCs. CDR3 residues: CSVDSGSEAFF. The CDR3, as DNA: TGCAGCGTTGATTCAGGGTCTGAAGCTTTCTTT. The complete variable domain, with remaining parts taken from reference TRBV29-1 and TRBJ1-1, reads SAVISQKPSRDICQRGTSLTIQCQVDSQVTMMFWYRQQPGQSLTLIATANQGSEATYESGFVIDKFPISRPNLTFSTLTVSNMSPEDSSIYLCSVDSGSEAFFGQGTRLTVV.